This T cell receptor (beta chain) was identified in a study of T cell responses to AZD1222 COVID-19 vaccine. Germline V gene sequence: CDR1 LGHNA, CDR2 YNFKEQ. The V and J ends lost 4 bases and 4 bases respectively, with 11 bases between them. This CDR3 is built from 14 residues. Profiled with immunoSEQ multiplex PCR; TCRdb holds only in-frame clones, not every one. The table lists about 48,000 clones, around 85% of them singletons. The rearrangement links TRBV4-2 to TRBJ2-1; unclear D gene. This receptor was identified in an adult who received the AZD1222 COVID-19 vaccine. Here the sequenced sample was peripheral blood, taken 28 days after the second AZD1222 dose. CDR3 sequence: CASSPSDPYNEQFF. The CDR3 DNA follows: TGTGCCAGCAGCCCAAGTGACCCATACAATGAGCAGTTCTTC.